The 16 T cell receptor beta chains listed next were all sequenced from one sample in a study of cytomegalovirus exposure and HLA in healthy donors. PCR amplification relied on 60 Vbeta primers (plus 13 Jbeta primers). Clones were sequenced by immunoSEQ multiplex PCR, and TCRdb holds only the in-frame ones, with some missing. The sample has about 140,000 clones, 60% to 80% seen once. The specimen sequenced was PBMCs. These receptors originate from a man aged 25 to 45 in good health and CMV-seronegative.

The chain carries TRBV5-1 and TRBJ1-1; a weak D match, TRBD1 (5 bases). The CDR3 length is 15 residues. The germline V gene encodes CDR1 SGHRS and CDR2 YFSETQ. Deletions cut 0 bases from V and 1 base from J, with 10 bases between. CDR3 DNA: TGCGCCAGCAGCTTGGATCGGGGGTGGAACACTGAAGCTTTCTTT. It yields the protein CASSLDRGWNTEAFF.

The chain is built from TRBV19 and TRBJ2-3; D unresolved. V gave up 5 bases and J gave up 10 bases, with 10 bases separating them. Germline assignment: CDR1 LNHDA and CDR2 SQIVND (reference sequence). There are 11 residues in the CDR3. DNA for the CDR3: TGTGCCAGTAGTTTCGCGAGTTCGCAGTATTTT. Translation gives CASSFASSQYF. Supplemented by reference TRBV19 and TRBJ2-3, the full variable domain reads DGGITQSPKYLFRKEGQNVTLSCEQNLNHDAMYWYRQDPGQGLRLIYYSQIVNDFQKGDIAEGYSVSREKKESFPLTVTSAQKNPTAFYLCASSFASSQYFGPGTRLTVL.

The chain uses TRBV14 and TRBJ2-5, with 11 bases that match TRBD1. The germline gives CDR1 SGHDN, CDR2 FVKESK. The CDR3 contains 13 residues. J lost 10 bases, V lost 4 bases, and 5 bases had no gene match. The CDR3 reads CASSPGTGGGQYF. The CDR3 coding sequence is TGTGCCAGCAGCCCCGGGACAGGGGGTGGCCAGTACTTC.

This rearrangement joins TRBV5-4 to TRBJ2-3; 10 bases match TRBD2. The germline CDR1 and CDR2 sequences are SGHNT and YYREEE (reference sequence). This CDR3 region has 17 residues. V dropped 5 bases and J dropped 3; count of bases not matched to a gene: 12. The CDR3 loop is CASRLWGASGRTDTQYF. The CDR3 coding sequence is TGTGCCAGCAGACTCTGGGGGGCTAGCGGGAGAACAGATACGCAGTATTTT.

This clone appeared once. The chain combines TRBV7-2 with TRBJ2-5; 8 bases map to TRBD1. The CDR3 runs 14 residues. Trimming at V came to 5 bases and at J to 2 bases, leaving 4 bases not matched to a gene. Germline CDR1 is SGHTA and CDR2 is FQGNSA. The DNA for the CDR3 is TGTGCCAGCAGCCCTGGGGACAGGCAAGAGACCCAGTACTTC. Its protein product is CASSPGDRQETQYF.

This chain joins TRBV15 and TRBJ2-1; TRBD2 aligns across 10 bases. The CDR3 runs 18 residues. The germline CDR1 and CDR2 sequences are LNHNV and YYDKDF (reference sequence). V lost 1 base and J lost 3; bases outside the gene matches: 9. The CDR3 sequence is CATSRVPATSGDYNEQFF. The CDR3 bases are TGTGCCACCAGCAGAGTCCCCGCAACTAGCGGGGACTACAATGAGCAGTTCTTC.

This sequence joins TRBV5-6 and TRBJ2-7; D is undetermined. Germline lookup yields CDR1 SGHDT and CDR2 YYEEEE. With 1 base removed from V and 5 bases from J, the gap between germline ends came to 4 bases. The length of the CDR3 is 11 residues. The CDR3 spells CASSLSNEQYF. CDR3 nucleotide sequence: TGTGCCAGCAGCTTGTCCAACGAGCAGTACTTC.

The chain recombines TRBV11-1 with TRBJ1-1, with D possibly matching TRBD1 (6 bases). The CDR3 runs to 13 residues. The V gene lost 5 bases and the J gene lost 7 bases, with 14 bases spanning the gap. The V gene's germline CDR1 is SGHAT and CDR2 FQDESV (reference sequence). CDR3 residues: CASSHRNRDEAFF. CDR3 coding DNA: TGTGCCAGCAGCCATCGGAACAGGGATGAAGCTTTCTTT.

This sequence joins TRBV18 and TRBJ2-6, with D perhaps TRBD1 (6 bases). V was pared by 2 bases and J by 11 bases, with 10 bases between. CDR1 and CDR2 from the germline V gene are KGHSH and LQKENI. This CDR3 has 13 amino acids. The DNA of the CDR3 is TGTGCCAGCTCACCAGCAACAGGGTACGTCCTGACTTTC. The encoded protein is CASSPATGYVLTF.

V usage is TRBV11-2 and J usage is TRBJ2-6, with a tentative D call TRBD1 (7 bases). CDR1 is SGHAT, CDR2 FQNNGV, per germline. V shed 7 bases and J shed 3 bases, with 16 bases lying between them. CDR3 length: 16 amino acids. This CDR3 reads CASNPQGGSGANVLTF. CDR3 sequence (DNA): TGTGCCAGCAATCCGCAGGGGGGAAGTGGGGCCAACGTCCTGACTTTC.

The chain carries TRBV7-9 and TRBJ1-1; unclear D gene. Germline loops: CDR1 SEHNR, CDR2 FQNEAQ (reference sequence). CDR3 length equals 15 residues. V lost 5 bases, J lost 4 bases, and 17 bases lay in between. The CDR3 region has the DNA TGTGCCAGCAGCCTACCCGCGGCAGTCGCCACTGAAGCTTTCTTT. It codes for CASSLPAAVATEAFF. The full variable domain, its missing parts supplied by reference TRBV7-9 and TRBJ1-1, is DTGVSQNPRHKITKRGQNVTFRCDPISEHNRLYWYRQTLGQGPEFLTYFQNEAQLEKSRLLSDRFSAERPKGSFSTLEIQRTEQGDSAMYLCASSLPAAVATEAFFGQGTRLTVV.

This clone was recorded a few times. V and J are TRBV6-4 and TRBJ2-3; TRBD2 agrees at 12 bases. With V trimmed by 6 bases and J by 2 bases, 3 bases remained unmatched. The CDR3 spans 15 residues. Germline CDR1 is MRHNA and CDR2 is SNTAGT. The CDR3 nucleotides read TGTGCCAGCAGCCTAGCGGGAGGGACCACAGATACGCAGTATTTT. This gives the protein CASSLAGGTTDTQYF.

As for this clone: Germline is not matched at one junction end, which may reflect a read error. The chain links TRBV7-8 to TRBJ2-1, with D perhaps matching TRBD2 (5 bases). This CDR3 comprises 12 residues. The germline CDR1 and CDR2 sequences are SGHVS and FQNEAQ. Written as DNA, the CDR3 is TGTGCCAGCAGCCGCACTAGTGGTGAGCGGTTCTTC. This sequence encodes CASSRTSGERFF. Based on the CDR3 plus reference TRBV7-8 and TRBJ2-1, the full variable domain is GAGVSQSPRYKVAKRGQDVALRCDPISGHVSLFWYQQALGQGPEFLTYFQNEAQLDKSGLPSDRFFAERPEGSVSTLKIQRTQQEDSAVYLCASSRTSGERFFGPGTRLTVL.

In DNA form, the CDR3 reads TGTGCCAGCAGTCAACAGGGGGCGCATGGCTACACCTTC. Translating gives CASSQQGAHGYTF. The chain recombines TRBV28 with TRBJ1-2; 9 bases agree with TRBD1. This CDR3 is built from 13 residues. Germline assignment: CDR1 MDHEN and CDR2 SYDVKM. Trimming took 5 bases from V and 6 from J; bases not matched to a gene: 4.

V is TRBV10-3 and J is TRBJ2-2; 11 positions agree with TRBD1. The CDR3 is made up of 13 amino acids. The V gene end was trimmed by 6 bases and the J gene end by 6 bases; junction bases not matched to a gene: 0. Germline CDR1 ENHRY, CDR2 SYGVKD. CDR3: CAIRGQGAGELFF. CDR3 nucleotide sequence: TGTGCCATCAGGGGACAGGGGGCCGGGGAGCTGTTTTTT.

The chain uses TRBV2 and TRBJ1-5; no reliable D call. CDR1 is SNHLY, CDR2 FYNNEI, per germline. The length of the CDR3 is 14 residues. V shed 3 bases and J shed 2 bases, with 8 bases lying between them. Here the CDR3 DNA reads TGTGCCAGCAGTGACAGGTGGGGCAATCAGCCCCAGCATTTT. This translates into CASSDRWGNQPQHF.